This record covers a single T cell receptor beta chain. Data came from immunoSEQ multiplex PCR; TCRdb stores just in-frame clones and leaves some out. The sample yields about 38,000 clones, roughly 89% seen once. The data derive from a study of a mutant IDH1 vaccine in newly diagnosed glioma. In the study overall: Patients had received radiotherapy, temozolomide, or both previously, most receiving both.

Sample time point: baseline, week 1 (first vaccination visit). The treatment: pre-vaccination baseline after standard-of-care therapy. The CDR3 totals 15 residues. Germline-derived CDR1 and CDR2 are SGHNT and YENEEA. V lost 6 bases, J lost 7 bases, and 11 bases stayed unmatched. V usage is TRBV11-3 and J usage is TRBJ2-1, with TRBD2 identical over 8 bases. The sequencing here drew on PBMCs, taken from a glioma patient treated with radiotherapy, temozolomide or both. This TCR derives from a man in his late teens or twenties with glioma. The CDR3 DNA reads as TGTGCCAGCAGTCGGCCGGGAGGGCAGGATAATGAGCAGTTCTTC. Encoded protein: CASSRPGGQDNEQFF.